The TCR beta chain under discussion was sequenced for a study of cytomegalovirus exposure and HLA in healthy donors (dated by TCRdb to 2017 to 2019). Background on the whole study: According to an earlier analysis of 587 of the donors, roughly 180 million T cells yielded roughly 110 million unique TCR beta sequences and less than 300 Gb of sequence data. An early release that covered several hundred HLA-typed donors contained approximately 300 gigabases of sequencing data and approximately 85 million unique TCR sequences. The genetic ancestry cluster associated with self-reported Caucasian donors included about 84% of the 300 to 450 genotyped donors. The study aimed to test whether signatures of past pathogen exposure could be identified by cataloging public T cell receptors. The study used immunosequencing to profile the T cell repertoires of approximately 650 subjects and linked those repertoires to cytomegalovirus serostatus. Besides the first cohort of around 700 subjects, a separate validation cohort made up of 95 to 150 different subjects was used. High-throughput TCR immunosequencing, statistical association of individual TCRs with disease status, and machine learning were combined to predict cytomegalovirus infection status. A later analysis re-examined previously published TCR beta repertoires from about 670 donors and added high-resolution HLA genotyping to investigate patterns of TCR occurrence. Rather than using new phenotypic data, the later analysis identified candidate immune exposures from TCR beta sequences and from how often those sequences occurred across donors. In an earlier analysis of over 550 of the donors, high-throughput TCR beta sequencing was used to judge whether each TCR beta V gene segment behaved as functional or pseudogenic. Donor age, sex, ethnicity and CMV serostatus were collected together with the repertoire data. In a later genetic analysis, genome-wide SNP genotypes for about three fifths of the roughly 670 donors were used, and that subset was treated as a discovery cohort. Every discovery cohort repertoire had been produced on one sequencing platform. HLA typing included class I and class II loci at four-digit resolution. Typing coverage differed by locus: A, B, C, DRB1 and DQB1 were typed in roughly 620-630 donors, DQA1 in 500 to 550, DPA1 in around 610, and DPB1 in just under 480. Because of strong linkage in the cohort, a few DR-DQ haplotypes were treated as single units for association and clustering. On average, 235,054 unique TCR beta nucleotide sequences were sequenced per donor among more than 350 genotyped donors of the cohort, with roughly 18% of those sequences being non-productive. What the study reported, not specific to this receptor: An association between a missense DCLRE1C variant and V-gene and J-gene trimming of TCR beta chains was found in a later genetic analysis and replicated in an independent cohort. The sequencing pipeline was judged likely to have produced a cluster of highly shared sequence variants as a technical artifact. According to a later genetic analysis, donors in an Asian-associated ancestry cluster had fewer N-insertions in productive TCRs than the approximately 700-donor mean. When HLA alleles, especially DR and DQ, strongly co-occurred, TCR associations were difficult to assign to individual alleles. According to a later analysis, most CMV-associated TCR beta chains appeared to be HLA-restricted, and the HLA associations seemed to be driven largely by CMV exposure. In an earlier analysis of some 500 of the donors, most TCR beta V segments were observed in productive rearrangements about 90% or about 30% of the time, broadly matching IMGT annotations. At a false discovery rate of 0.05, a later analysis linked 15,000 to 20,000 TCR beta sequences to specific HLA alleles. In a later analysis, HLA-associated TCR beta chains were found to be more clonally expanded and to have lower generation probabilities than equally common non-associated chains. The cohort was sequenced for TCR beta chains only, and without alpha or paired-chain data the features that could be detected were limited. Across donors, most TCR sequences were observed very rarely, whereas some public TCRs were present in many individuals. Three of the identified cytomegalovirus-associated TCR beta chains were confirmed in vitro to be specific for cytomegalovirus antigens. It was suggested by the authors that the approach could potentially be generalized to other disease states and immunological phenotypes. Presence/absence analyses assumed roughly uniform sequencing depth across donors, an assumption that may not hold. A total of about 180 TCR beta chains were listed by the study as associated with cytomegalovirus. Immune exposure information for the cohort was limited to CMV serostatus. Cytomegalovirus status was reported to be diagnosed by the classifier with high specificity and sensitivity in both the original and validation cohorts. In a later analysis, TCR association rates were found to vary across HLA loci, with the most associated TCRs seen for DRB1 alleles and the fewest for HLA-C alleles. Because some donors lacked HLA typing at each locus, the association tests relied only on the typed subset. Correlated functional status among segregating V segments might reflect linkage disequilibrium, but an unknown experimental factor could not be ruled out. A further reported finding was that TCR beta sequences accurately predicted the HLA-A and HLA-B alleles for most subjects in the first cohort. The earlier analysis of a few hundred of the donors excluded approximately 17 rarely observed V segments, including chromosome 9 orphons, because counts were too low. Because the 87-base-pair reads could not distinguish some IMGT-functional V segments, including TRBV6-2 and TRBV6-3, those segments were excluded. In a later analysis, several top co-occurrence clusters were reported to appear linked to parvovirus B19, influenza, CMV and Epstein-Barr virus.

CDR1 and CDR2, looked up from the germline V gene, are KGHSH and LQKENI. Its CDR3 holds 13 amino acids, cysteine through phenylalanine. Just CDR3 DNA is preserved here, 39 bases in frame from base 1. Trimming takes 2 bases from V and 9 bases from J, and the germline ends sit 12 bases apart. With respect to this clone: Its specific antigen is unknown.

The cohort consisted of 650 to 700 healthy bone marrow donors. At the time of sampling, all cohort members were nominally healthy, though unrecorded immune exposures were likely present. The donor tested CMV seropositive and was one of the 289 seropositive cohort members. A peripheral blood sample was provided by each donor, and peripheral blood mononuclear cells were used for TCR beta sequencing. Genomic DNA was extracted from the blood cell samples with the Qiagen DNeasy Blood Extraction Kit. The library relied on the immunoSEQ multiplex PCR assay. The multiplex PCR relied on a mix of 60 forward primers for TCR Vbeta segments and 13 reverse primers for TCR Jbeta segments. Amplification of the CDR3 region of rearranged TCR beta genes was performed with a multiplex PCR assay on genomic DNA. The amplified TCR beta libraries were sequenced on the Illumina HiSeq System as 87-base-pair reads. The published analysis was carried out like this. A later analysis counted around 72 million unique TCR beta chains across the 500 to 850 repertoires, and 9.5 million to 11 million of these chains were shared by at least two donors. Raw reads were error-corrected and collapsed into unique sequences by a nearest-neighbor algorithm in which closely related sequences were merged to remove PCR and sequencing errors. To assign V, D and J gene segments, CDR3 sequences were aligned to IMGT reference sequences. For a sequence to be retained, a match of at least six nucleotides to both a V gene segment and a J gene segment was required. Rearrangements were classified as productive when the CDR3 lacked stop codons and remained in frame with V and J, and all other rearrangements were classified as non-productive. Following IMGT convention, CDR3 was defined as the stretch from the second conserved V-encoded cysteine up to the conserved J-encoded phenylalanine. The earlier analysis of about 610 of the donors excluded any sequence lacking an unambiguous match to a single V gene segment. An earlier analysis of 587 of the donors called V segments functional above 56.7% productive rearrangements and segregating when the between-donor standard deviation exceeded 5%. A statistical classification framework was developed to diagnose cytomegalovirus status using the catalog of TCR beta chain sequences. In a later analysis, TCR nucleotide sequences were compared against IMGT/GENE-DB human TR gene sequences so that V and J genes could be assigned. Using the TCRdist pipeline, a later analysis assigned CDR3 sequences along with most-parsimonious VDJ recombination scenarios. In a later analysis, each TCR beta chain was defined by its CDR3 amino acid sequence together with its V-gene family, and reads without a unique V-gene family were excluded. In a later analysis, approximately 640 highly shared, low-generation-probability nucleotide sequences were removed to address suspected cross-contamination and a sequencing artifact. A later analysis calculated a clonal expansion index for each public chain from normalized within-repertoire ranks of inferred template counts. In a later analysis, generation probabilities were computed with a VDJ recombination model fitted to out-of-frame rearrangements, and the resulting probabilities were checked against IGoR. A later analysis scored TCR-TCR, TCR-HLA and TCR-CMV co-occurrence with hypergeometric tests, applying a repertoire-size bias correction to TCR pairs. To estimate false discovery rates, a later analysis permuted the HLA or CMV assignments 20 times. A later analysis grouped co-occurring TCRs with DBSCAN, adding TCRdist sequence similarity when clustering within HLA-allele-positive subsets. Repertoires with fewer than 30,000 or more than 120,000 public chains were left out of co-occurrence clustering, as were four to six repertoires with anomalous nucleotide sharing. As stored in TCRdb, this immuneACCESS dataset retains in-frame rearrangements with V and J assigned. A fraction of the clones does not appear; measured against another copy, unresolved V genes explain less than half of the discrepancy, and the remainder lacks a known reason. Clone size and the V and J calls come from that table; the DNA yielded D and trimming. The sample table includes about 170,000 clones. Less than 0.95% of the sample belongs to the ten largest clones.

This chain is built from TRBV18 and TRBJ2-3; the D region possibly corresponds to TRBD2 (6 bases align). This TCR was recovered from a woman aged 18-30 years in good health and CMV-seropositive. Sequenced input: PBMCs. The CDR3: CASSPSGGLTQYF. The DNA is TGTGCCAGCTCACCAAGCGGAGGGCTAACGCAGTATTTT.